The entry below gives a single T cell receptor (beta chain) sequence along with its context. The entry originates in a study of blood T cell repertoires in COVID-19. The wider study: COVID-19 samples, acute and convalescent, were from the United States, Italy and Spain. PBMCs, B-cell-depleted T cells, or T cells provided the cDNA or gDNA that made up the material.

The CDR3 runs 15 residues. The germline gives CDR1 GTSNPN, CDR2 SVGIG (reference sequence). V lost 5 bases and J lost 5; bases outside the gene matches: 9. In the original analysis: Amplification of reference gene primers provided the estimated nucleated cell counts. Method: immunoSEQ multiplex PCR; TCRdb's copy keeps in-frame clones and lacks some. V and J calls and clone size are those listed in that table; D and trimming were worked out from the DNA. Found here are about 260,000 clones, around 90% of them singletons; the top ten hold 2.5% to 3%. Patients in Seattle were enrolled during active infection, then followed longitudinally.

Specimen: peripheral blood. This TCR came from a person under 35 with COVID-19, enrolled during active disease. The V call is TRBV30, the J call TRBJ2-3; 11 bases are a match to TRBD2. CDR3 nucleotide sequence: TGTGCCTGGGACTTTAGCGGGAGGGCCATAGATACGCAGTATTTT. Protein: CAWDFSGRAIDTQYF.